Detailed here is one T cell receptor (beta chain). This entry is derived from a study of blood T cell repertoires in COVID-19. V shed 6 bases and J shed 0 bases, with 15 bases lying between them. The CDR3 runs 16 residues. Per the germline V gene, CDR1 is SNHLY and CDR2 is FYNNEI. TCRdb keeps only in-frame clones here, not all; method: immunoSEQ multiplex PCR. The sample has 300,000 or so clones; around 90% are singletons. This sequence joins TRBV2 and TRBJ1-3; possibly TRBD1 for D (5 bases). The origin of this receptor is a man aged 45 to 65 with active or convalescent COVID-19. The sequencing input was peripheral blood. The CDR3 reads CASRERQLYSGNTIYF. CDR3 nucleotides: TGTGCCAGCAGAGAAAGACAGCTATACTCTGGAAACACCATATATTTT.